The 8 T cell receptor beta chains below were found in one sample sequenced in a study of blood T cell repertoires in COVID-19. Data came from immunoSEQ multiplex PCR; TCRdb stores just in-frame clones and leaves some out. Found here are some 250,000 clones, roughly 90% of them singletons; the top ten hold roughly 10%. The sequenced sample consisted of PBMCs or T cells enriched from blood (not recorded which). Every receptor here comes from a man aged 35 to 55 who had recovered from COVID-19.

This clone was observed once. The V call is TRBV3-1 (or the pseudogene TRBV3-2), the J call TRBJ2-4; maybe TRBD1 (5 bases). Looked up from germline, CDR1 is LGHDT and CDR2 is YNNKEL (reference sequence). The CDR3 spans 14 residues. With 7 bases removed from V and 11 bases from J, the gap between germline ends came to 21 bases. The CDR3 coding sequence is TGTGCCAGCACCGACAGACATGGGGTCGGTGTTCAGTACTTC. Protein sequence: CASTDRHGVGVQYF.

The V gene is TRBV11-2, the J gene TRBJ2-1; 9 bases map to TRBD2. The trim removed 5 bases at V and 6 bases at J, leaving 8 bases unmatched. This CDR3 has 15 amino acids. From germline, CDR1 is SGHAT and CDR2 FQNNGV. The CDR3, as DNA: TGTGCCAGCAGCCTGGGTGGCGGGGGGGCCAATGAGCAGTTCTTC. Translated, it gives CASSLGGGGANEQFF.

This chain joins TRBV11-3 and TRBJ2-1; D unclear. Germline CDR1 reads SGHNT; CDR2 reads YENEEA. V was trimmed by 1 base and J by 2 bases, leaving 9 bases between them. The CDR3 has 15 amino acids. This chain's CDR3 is CASSLGQAAYNEQFF. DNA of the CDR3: TGTGCCAGCAGCTTAGGTCAGGCCGCCTACAATGAGCAGTTCTTC.

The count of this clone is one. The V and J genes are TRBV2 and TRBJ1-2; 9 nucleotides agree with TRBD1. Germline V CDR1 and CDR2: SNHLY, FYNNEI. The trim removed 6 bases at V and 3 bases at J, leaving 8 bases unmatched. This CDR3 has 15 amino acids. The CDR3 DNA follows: TGTGCCAGCAGCAGGGACAGGGAGGTGTACTATGGCTACACCTTC. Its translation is CASSRDREVYYGYTF. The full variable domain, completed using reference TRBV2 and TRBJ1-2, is EPEVTQTPSHQVTQMGQEVILRCVPISNHLYFYWYRQILGQKVEFLVSFYNNEISEKSEIFDDQFSVERPDGSNFTLKIRSTKLEDSAMYFCASSRDREVYYGYTFGSGTRLTVV.

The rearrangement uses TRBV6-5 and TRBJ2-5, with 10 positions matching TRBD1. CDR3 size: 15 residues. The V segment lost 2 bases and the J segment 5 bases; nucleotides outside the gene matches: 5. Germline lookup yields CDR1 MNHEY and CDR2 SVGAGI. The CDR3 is CASSYLTGGSETQYF. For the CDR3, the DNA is TGTGCCAGCAGTTACCTGACAGGGGGCAGTGAGACCCAGTACTTC.

The CDR3 DNA follows: TGTGCCAGCAACCCATGGGGAGATGAAAAACTGTTTTTT. Residues: CASNPWGDEKLFF. This chain connects TRBV3-1 (or the pseudogene TRBV3-2) to TRBJ1-4; no reliable D call. CDR3 size: 13 residues. The germline gives CDR1 LGHDT, CDR2 YNNKEL (reference sequence). Trimming removed 7 bases from V and 6 bases from J, with 12 bases in between.

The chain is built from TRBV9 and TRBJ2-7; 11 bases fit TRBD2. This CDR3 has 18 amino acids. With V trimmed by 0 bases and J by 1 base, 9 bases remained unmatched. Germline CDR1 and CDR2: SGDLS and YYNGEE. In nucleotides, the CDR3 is TGTGCCAGCAGCGTAGCTCCCGGGACTAGCGGTGGATCCTACGAGCAGTACTTC. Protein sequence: CASSVAPGTSGGSYEQYF.

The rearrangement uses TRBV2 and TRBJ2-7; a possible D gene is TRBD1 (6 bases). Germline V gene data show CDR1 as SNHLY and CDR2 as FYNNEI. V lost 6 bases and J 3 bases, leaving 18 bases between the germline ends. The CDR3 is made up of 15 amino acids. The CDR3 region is CASRPDRNRYYEQYF. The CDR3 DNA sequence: TGTGCCAGCAGGCCCGACAGGAACAGATACTACGAGCAGTACTTC.